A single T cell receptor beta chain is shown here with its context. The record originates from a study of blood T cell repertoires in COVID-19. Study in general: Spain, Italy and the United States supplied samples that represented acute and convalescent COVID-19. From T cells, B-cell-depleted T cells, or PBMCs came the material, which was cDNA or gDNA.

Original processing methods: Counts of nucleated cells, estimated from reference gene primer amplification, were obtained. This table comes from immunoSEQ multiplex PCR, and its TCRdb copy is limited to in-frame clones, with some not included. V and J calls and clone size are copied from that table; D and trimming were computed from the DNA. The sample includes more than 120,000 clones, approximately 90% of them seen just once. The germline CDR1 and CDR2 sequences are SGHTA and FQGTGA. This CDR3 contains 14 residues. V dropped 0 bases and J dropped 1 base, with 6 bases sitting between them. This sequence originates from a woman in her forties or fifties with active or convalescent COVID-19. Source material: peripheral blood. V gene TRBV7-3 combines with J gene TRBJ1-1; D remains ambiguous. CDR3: CASSLTSQNTEAFF. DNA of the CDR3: TGTGCCAGCAGCTTAACGTCCCAGAACACTGAAGCTTTCTTT. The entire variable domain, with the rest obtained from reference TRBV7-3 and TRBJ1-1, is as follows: GAGVSQTPSNKVTEKGKYVELRCDPISGHTALYWYRQSLGQGPEFLIYFQGTGAADDSGLPNDRFFAVRPEGSVSTLKIQRTERGDSAVYLCASSLTSQNTEAFFGQGTRLTVV.